These 24 T cell receptor beta chains share one sample of origin, sequenced in a study of regulatory T cells in long-lasting Graves disease (dated by TCRdb to about 2021). In the paper's terms, the time point label means: newly diagnosed GD, antithyroid drugs for less than 3 months. For both TCR sequencing and RNA sequencing, RNA was extracted from PBMCs in TRIzol. Receptor amplification or capture employed multiplex PCR. This sample was sequenced with an Illumina HiSeq 4000. CDR3 regions were amplified by Arm-PCR with iRepertoire HTBI primers to construct TCR beta libraries. TCRdb trimmed public reads at Q25 via fastp, called clones via MiXCR and kept in-frame beta chains. A single entry per CDR3 protein holds the most common genes and DNA from its merged rows. The sample data list some 500,000 distinct CDR3 sequences, and 13% of these were observed just once. The ten most abundant clones make up 10% of the sample.

The data were also submitted as part of a second study, on T cells in Graves' hyperthyroidism and ophthalmopathy.

Sequenced material: peripheral blood mononuclear cells (PBMCs), taken at new diagnosis, from a patient treated with antithyroid drugs. The receptor source for this set is a man younger than 45 with Graves disease. Donor details come from another sample of the same person, matched by shared clones.

This clonotype was seen ten or more times. The chain couples TRBV10-3 to TRBJ2-1; the match to TRBD2 covers 10 bases. Germline-derived CDR1 and CDR2 are ENHRY and SYGVKD. Unmatched junction bases numbered 5, after V lost 3 bases and J lost 0 bases. The CDR3 length is 17 residues. The CDR3 coding sequence is TGTGCCATCAGTGACCTAAGGACTAGCGGCTCCTACAATGAGCAGTTCTTC. This encodes CAISDLRTSGSYNEQFF.

The genes are TRBV28 and TRBJ2-3, with 14 positions matching TRBD2. J lost 8 bases, V lost 5 bases, and 6 bases had no gene match. Germline V gene lookup returns CDR1 MDHEN and CDR2 SYDVKM. The length of the CDR3 is 15 residues. This chain's CDR3 is CASSPGTSGRGTQYF. In DNA form, the CDR3 reads TGTGCCAGCAGTCCCGGGACTAGCGGGAGAGGTACGCAGTATTTT.

This clonotype was seen repeatedly, ten times or more. The chain uses TRBV15 and TRBJ2-7; tentatively, D is TRBD2 (7 bases). This CDR3 is built from 18 residues. Per the germline V gene, CDR1 is LNHNV and CDR2 is YYDKDF (reference sequence). The V and J ends lost 0 bases and 3 bases respectively, with 21 bases between them. CDR3 bases: TGTGCCACCAGCAGAGATTGGAGCGGCGCGGGGGCCCTCTACGAGCAGTACTTC. Its protein is CATSRDWSGAGALYEQYF. The whole variable domain, filled in from reference TRBV15 and TRBJ2-7, reads DAMVIQNPRYQVTQFGKPVTLSCSQTLNHNVMYWYQQKSSQAPKLLFHYYDKDFNNEADTPDNFQSRRPNTSFCFLDIRSPGLGDTAMYLCATSRDWSGAGALYEQYFGPGTRLTVT.

Comment on this clonotype: This clone may be a read error of a much larger clone one base away. The rearrangement uses TRBV27 and TRBJ2-7; TRBD2 aligns across 11 bases. There are 15 residues in the CDR3. In germline, CDR1 is MNHEY, CDR2 SMNVEV (reference sequence). Trimming took 6 bases from V and 7 from J; bases not matched to a gene: 11. The CDR3, as DNA: TGTGCCAGCAGCCCCATTAGCGGGGGGGCCTGGGAGCAGTACTTC. Its protein is CASSPISGGAWEQYF.

The chain recombines TRBV20-1 with TRBJ2-1, with D possibly being TRBD2 (6 bases). V was shortened by 4 bases and J by 4 bases, with 20 bases between the two germline ends. This CDR3 has 16 amino acids. Germline CDR1 is DFQATT and CDR2 is SNEGSKA (reference sequence). CDR3 loop: CSAMDLPGLSYNEQFF. DNA of the CDR3: TGCAGTGCTATGGATTTGCCGGGACTCTCATACAATGAGCAGTTCTTC.

With regard to this clonotype: A junction boundary mismatches the germline segment, possibly from a read error. J is TRBJ1-1 and V is TRBV6-1, with TRBD1 matching 8 bases. The CDR3 is made up of 17 amino acids. Looked up from germline, CDR1 is MNHNS and CDR2 is SASEGT. The DNA of the CDR3 is TGCGCCAGCAGTGAGTCGACCCCGGGCAGGGGGCTTACTGAAGCTTTCTTT. Amino acid sequence: CASSESTPGRGLTEAFF.

In this sample, this clonotype turned up many times. The chain employs TRBV12-3 or TRBV12-4 and TRBJ1-2; D unclear. The CDR3 totals 12 residues. Trimming shortened V by 5 bases and J by 6 bases, and 10 bases separated the two germline ends. The CDR3 DNA follows: TGTGCCAGCAGTCCAAGGACCGATGGCTACACCTTC. Its translation is CASSPRTDGYTF.

As to this clonotype: A read error may be the cause here, since a much bigger clone is one base away. The J gene is TRBJ2-6, the V gene TRBV12-3 or TRBV12-4, with D tentatively TRBD2 (7 bases). The CDR3 consists of 15 residues. CDR3 DNA: TGTGCCAGCAGCCTACACTCCGCGGGGGCCAACGTCCTGGCTTTC. This translates into CASSLHSAGANVLAF.

There are many counts of this clonotype. Here the CDR3 reads CSARDRIHRDLTYEQYF. The CDR3 nucleotides are TGCAGTGCTAGAGATCGGATACACCGGGACTTAACCTACGAGCAGTACTTC. The chain is built from TRBV20-1 and TRBJ2-7, with TRBD2 as a possible D gene (6 bases). This CDR3 is built from 17 residues. With 0 bases removed from V and 2 bases from J, the gap between germline ends came to 20 bases. CDR1 and CDR2 from the germline V gene are DFQATT and SNEGSKA (reference sequence).

This clonotype was counted ten times or more. CDR3 bases: TGTGCCACCAGCAGAGAAATTGCTGAGGACACCGGGGAGCTGTTTTTT. The encoded protein is CATSREIAEDTGELFF. The rearrangement links TRBV15 to TRBJ2-2; D is uncertain. The germline V gene has CDR1 LNHNV and CDR2 YYDKDF (reference sequence). The CDR3 consists of 16 residues. The V and J ends lost 0 bases and 3 bases respectively, with 11 bases between them. The variable domain in full, with the rest retrieved from reference TRBV15 and TRBJ2-2, is DAMVIQNPRYQVTQFGKPVTLSCSQTLNHNVMYWYQQKSSQAPKLLFHYYDKDFNNEADTPDNFQSRRPNTSFCFLDIRSPGLGDTAMYLCATSREIAEDTGELFFGEGSRLTVL.

Many counts were recorded for this clonotype. V is TRBV27 and J is TRBJ2-7, with TRBD2 matching 9 bases. The V gene end was trimmed by 6 bases and the J gene end by 4 bases; junction bases not matched to a gene: 4. The CDR3 loop spans 13 amino acids. CDR1 is MNHEY, CDR2 SMNVEV, per germline (reference sequence). The CDR3 DNA reads TGTGCCAGCAGGGCTAGCGGGATATACGAGCAGTACTTC. It yields the protein CASRASGIYEQYF.

The CDR3 bases are TGTGCCAGCAGCTTCAACTTGGAAGAGCAGTACTTC. It codes for CASSFNLEEQYF. The rearrangement joins TRBV7-2 to TRBJ2-7; no reliable D call. Germline values: CDR1 SGHTA, CDR2 FQGNSA. The CDR3 contains 12 residues. The V and J ends lost 3 bases and 7 bases respectively, with 10 bases between them.

Regarding this clonotype: This likely traces to a read error, being one base from a far larger clone. CDR3 nucleotide sequence: TGTGCCAGCAGCACCGGGACTAGCGGGAGGGATACGCAGTATTTT. This encodes CASSTGTSGRDTQYF. The chain employs TRBV7-8 and TRBJ2-3; TRBD2 agrees at 15 bases. The CDR3 extends over 15 amino acids. Germline values: CDR1 SGHVS, CDR2 FQNEAQ. Trimming at V came to 5 bases and at J to 6 bases, leaving 3 bases not matched to a gene.

This clonotype was detected a few times. The rearrangement joins TRBV6-2 or TRBV6-3 to TRBJ2-1; 13 bases match TRBD2. Germline V CDR1 and CDR2: MNHEY, SVGEGT. Trimming removed 11 bases from V and 4 bases from J; junction bases left unmatched: 5. The CDR3 contains 14 residues. This chain's CDR3 is CAGSGLAGYNEQFF. The CDR3 bases are TGTGCCGGTTCGGGACTAGCGGGATACAATGAGCAGTTCTTC.

This clonotype was detected once. The chain links TRBV5-1 to TRBJ1-3, with D hard to call. The CDR3 is 13 residues long. V was pared by 0 bases and J by 5 bases, with 6 bases between. Germline CDR1 reads SGHRS; CDR2 reads YFSETQ. CDR3 nucleotides: TGCGCCAGCAGCTTGGATTTTAGAAACACCATATATTTT. Translation: CASSLDFRNTIYF.

In its sample, this clonotype was seen a few times. This chain uses TRBV9 with TRBJ2-1; D might be TRBD2 (6 bases). The CDR3 length is 14 residues. Trimming pared 3 bases from V and 5 bases from J, leaving 12 bases between. The V gene's germline CDR1 is SGDLS and CDR2 YYNGEE. As DNA, the CDR3 is TGTGCCAGCAGCGCTGGGGACTGGAACAATGAGCAGTTCTTC. Translating gives CASSAGDWNNEQFF.

Ten or more counts support this clonotype. The gene calls are TRBV29-1 and TRBJ2-7; TRBD2 matches 14 bases. The CDR3 contains 15 residues. Germline loops: CDR1 SQVTM, CDR2 ANQGSEA. The ends lost 1 base at V and 3 bases at J; junction bases unmatched: 2. The CDR3 DNA sequence: TGCAGCGTTGAAGGAGGACTAGCGGGAGGCTACGAGCAGTACTTC. It translates to CSVEGGLAGGYEQYF.

This clonotype appeared a few times. This CDR3 fails to terminate in the conserved phenylalanine or tryptophan, so it likely reflects a read error. CDR3 sequence (DNA): TGCAGTGCTAGAGATAGTCGATCAGGAACCTACGAGCAGTACTCC. It specifies CSARDSRSGTYEQYS. V and J are TRBV20-1 and TRBJ2-7, with D uncertain. The ends were cut back, 0 bases at V and 2 bases at J, with 14 bases in the middle. CDR1 and CDR2 (germline): DFQATT, SNEGSKA (reference sequence). The CDR3 sequence is 15 residues long.

This clonotype was detected many times. The gene calls are TRBV27 and TRBJ1-3, with D unresolved. The CDR3 loop spans 12 amino acids. V gave up 2 bases and J gave up 4 bases, with 3 bases separating them. Germline values: CDR1 MNHEY, CDR2 SMNVEV (reference sequence). The CDR3 loop reads CASSLPGNTIYF. CDR3 nucleotide sequence: TGTGCCAGCAGTTTACCCGGAAACACCATATATTTT.

This clonotype came up many times. The chain links TRBV30 to TRBJ2-7, with D possibly matching TRBD1 (6 bases). V lost 0 bases, J lost 5 bases, and 17 bases lay in between. The CDR3 runs to 15 residues. Germline lookup yields CDR1 GTSNPN and CDR2 SVGIG (reference sequence). The CDR3 reads CAWSVQGRVYDEQYF. DNA for the CDR3: TGTGCCTGGAGTGTACAGGGAAGGGTCTACGACGAGCAGTACTTC.

The J gene is TRBJ2-4, the V gene TRBV20-1; D is ambiguous. The CDR3 totals 15 residues. V was trimmed by 4 bases and J by 0 bases, leaving 13 bases between them. CDR1 is DFQATT, CDR2 SNEGSKA, per germline (reference sequence). CDR3 DNA: TGCAGTGCTACTCCGGGTACCCTAGCCAAAAACATTCAGTACTTC. It is translated as CSATPGTLAKNIQYF.

The gene calls are TRBV19 and TRBJ2-4, with 13 bases identical to TRBD2. The CDR3 sequence is 14 residues long. The V segment lost 5 bases and the J segment 8 bases; nucleotides outside the gene matches: 3. Germline lookup yields CDR1 LNHDA and CDR2 SQIVND (reference sequence). In DNA form, the CDR3 reads TGTGCCAGTAGTCCCGGGACTAGCGGGGACATTCAGTACTTC. Its translation: CASSPGTSGDIQYF.

This clonotype has only a few counts. The chain is built from TRBV27 and TRBJ1-3; maybe TRBD1 (6 bases). Germline-derived CDR1 and CDR2 are MNHEY and SMNVEV (reference sequence). This CDR3 is built from 14 residues. V was cut by 5 bases and J by 2 bases, with 10 bases left in between. The CDR3 loop reads CASSAGTTGNTIYF. CDR3 sequence (DNA): TGTGCCAGCAGTGCCGGGACAACTGGAAACACCATATATTTT.

This clonotype was observed a few times. The V and J genes are TRBV5-1 and TRBJ2-7; the D is unclear. CDR1 is SGHRS and CDR2 is YFSETQ in the germline V gene. There are 13 residues in the CDR3. Deletions cut 0 bases from V and 6 bases from J, with 10 bases between. The CDR3 sequence: CASSLEVEFEQYF. DNA for the CDR3: TGCGCCAGCAGCTTGGAGGTGGAATTCGAGCAGTACTTC.